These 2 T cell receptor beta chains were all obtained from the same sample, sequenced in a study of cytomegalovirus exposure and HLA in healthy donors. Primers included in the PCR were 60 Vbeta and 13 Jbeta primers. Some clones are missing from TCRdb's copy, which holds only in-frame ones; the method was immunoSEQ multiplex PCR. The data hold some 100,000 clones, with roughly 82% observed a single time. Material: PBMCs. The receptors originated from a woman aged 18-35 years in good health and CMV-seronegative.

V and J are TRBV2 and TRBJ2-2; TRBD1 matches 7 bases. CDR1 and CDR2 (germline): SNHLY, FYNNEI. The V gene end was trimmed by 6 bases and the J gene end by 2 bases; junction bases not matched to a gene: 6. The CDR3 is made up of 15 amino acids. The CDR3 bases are TGTGCCAGCAGCCGTGACAGGGTAAACACCGGGGAGCTGTTTTTT. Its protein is CASSRDRVNTGELFF. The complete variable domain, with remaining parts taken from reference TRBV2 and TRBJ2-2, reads EPEVTQTPSHQVTQMGQEVILRCVPISNHLYFYWYRQILGQKVEFLVSFYNNEISEKSEIFDDQFSVERPDGSNFTLKIRSTKLEDSAMYFCASSRDRVNTGELFFGEGSRLTVL.

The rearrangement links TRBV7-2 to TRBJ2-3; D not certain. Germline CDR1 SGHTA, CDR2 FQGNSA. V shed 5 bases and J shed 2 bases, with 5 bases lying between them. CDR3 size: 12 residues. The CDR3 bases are TGTGCCAGCAGCCCCTCCACAGATACGCAGTATTTT. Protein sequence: CASSPSTDTQYF.